These T cell receptor beta chains were read from a single sample in a study of blood T cell repertoires in COVID-19. Generated by immunoSEQ multiplex PCR, the TCRdb table keeps only in-frame clones and is missing some. The sample lists under 95,000 clones, approximately 90% occurring once. The material sequenced was peripheral blood. These receptors came from a man aged 60 to 69 with acute or convalescent COVID-19. CDR3s include the opening cysteine and the closing phenylalanine or tryptophan. D genes are given only for firm matches. Only part of the rows carry a size: once, few, many, or a class if the clone is expanded.

cdr3_aa cdr3_nt d_call v_call clone_size j_call
CASSPADKNIQYF TGTGCCAGCTCACCGGCAGACAAAAACATTCAGTACTTC - TRBV18 - TRBJ2-4
CASSFAADRVNTEAFF TGTGCCAGCTCCTTCGCGGCGGACAGGGTGAACACTGAAGCTTTCTTT TRBD1 TRBV18 - TRBJ1-1
CASRAGGTTYSPLHF TGTGCCAGCAGGGCAGGGGGCACGACTTATTCACCCCTCCACTTT TRBD1 TRBV7-2 - TRBJ1-6
CSARTGGNQPQHF TGCAGCGCTCGGACAGGGGGCAATCAGCCCCAGCATTTT TRBD1 TRBV29-1 - TRBJ1-5
CATSRSAQGTEAFF TGTGCCACCAGCAGGAGCGCCCAGGGCACTGAAGCTTTCTTT - TRBV15 - TRBJ1-1
CASTEDRSVSGNTIYF TGTGCCAGCACCGAGGACAGGTCGGTTTCTGGAAACACCATATATTTT TRBD1 TRBV6-6 few TRBJ1-3
CASRPTGGYNEQFF TGTGCCAGCAGGCCAACAGGGGGCTACAATGAGCAGTTCTTC TRBD1 TRBV13 - TRBJ2-1
CASSIDGDRGFQPQHF TGTGCCAGTAGTATAGATGGGGACAGGGGGTTTCAGCCCCAGCATTTT TRBD1 TRBV19 - TRBJ1-5
CASSLNGGPGYTF TGTGCCAGCAGTTTAAACGGGGGGCCTGGCTACACCTTC - TRBV27 - TRBJ1-2
CASNVQGGETQYF TGTGCCAGCAACGTACAGGGGGGAGAGACCCAGTACTTC TRBD1 TRBV5-4 - TRBJ2-5
CASSMNRGNSPLHF TGTGCCAGCAGCATGAACAGGGGTAATTCACCCCTCCACTTT TRBD1 TRBV5-4 - TRBJ1-6
CASSSTATGGAKFLF TGTGCCAGCAGCTCAACCGCAACAGGGGGCGCAAAGTTCCTGTTC TRBD1 TRBV7-9 - TRBJ1-2
CASSYRTSGKDTQYF TGTGCCAGCAGTTACAGGACTAGCGGGAAAGATACGCAGTATTTT TRBD2 TRBV6-2/TRBV6-3 - TRBJ2-3
CASSQAGGAGTF TGTGCCAGCAGCCAGGCAGGGGGCGCCGGGACCTTC TRBD1 TRBV7-3 once TRBJ1-2
CASSLGQGMTNTIYF TGTGCCAGCAGCTTGGGGCAGGGTATGACAAACACCATATATTTT - TRBV5-6 - TRBJ1-3
CASSLRQGNQPQHF TGTGCCAGCAGCTTACGACAGGGGAATCAGCCCCAGCATTTT TRBD1 TRBV7-2 - TRBJ1-5
CASSKQGTGSYEQYF TGCGCCAGCAGCAAACAGGGGACGGGCTCCTACGAGCAGTACTTC TRBD1 TRBV10-2 - TRBJ2-7
CASSQVTVSMNTEAFF TGCGCCAGCAGCCAGGTTACAGTCTCAATGAACACTGAAGCTTTCTTT - TRBV4-1 - TRBJ1-1
CASSHTPDIRQANYGYTF TGCGCCAGCAGCCACACGCCGGACATTCGACAAGCTAACTATGGCTACACCTTC - TRBV4-3 - TRBJ1-2
CASSHPQSNTEAFF TGTGCCAGCAGCCACCCGCAGTCGAACACTGAAGCTTTCTTT - TRBV5-4 - TRBJ1-1
CASLAEGITEAFF TGTGCCAGCCTAGCCGAAGGGATAACTGAAGCTTTCTTT - TRBV6-6 - TRBJ1-1
CASSSASGETQYF TGTGCCAGCAGTTCTGCCTCGGGGGAGACCCAGTACTTC - TRBV12-3/TRBV12-4 - TRBJ2-5
CASSGQGAGNTEAFF TGTGCCAGCAGCGGACAGGGGGCGGGGAACACTGAAGCTTTCTTT TRBD1 TRBV9 - TRBJ1-1
CASSIQIAGSGYTF TGTGCCAGCAGCATACAGATCGCGGGATCGGGGTACACCTTC - TRBV3-1/TRBV3-2 - TRBJ1-2
CASSGQGRNYEQYF TGTGCCAGTAGCGGACAGGGGAGGAACTACGAGCAGTACTTC TRBD1 TRBV19 - TRBJ2-7
CASSSQGVNYGYTF TGTGCCAGCAGCTCCCAGGGGGTTAACTATGGCTACACCTTC TRBD1 TRBV5-4 - TRBJ1-2
CASSSRADRRGPSPLHF TGTGCCAGCAGTTCTCGGGCGGACAGGCGAGGGCCTTCACCCCTCCACTTT TRBD1 TRBV6-2/TRBV6-3 - TRBJ1-6
CAWKAGPNSPLHF TGTGCCTGGAAAGCAGGGCCGAATTCACCCCTCCACTTT - TRBV30 - TRBJ1-6
CASSQARTGGTEAFF TGCGCCAGCAGCCAAGCCAGGACAGGGGGCACTGAAGCTTTCTTT TRBD1 TRBV4-1 - TRBJ1-1
CASSATGGGFYNEQFF TGTGCCAGCAGCGCGACAGGCGGGGGCTTCTACAATGAGCAGTTCTTC - TRBV9 once TRBJ2-1
CASSTTGGLGTNTEAFF TGTGCCAGCAGTACAACAGGGGGCCTGGGGACGAACACTGAAGCTTTCTTT TRBD1 TRBV7-9 once TRBJ1-1
CASSFQAGIASPLHF TGTGCCAGCAGCTTCCAGGCGGGGATCGCTTCACCCCTCCACTTT - TRBV9 - TRBJ1-6
CASSLVRGDGYTF TGTGCCAGCAGCTTAGTCAGGGGGGATGGCTACACCTTC TRBD1 TRBV7-8 - TRBJ1-2
CAWSGGGGYEQYF TGTGCCTGGAGCGGGGGCGGGGGATACGAGCAGTACTTC - TRBV30 - TRBJ2-7
CASSESHDGRGSFF TGTGCCAGCAGTGAATCTCACGACGGGAGGGGATCTTTCTTT - TRBV6-1 - TRBJ1-1
CAWCRGQGTEAFF TGTGCCTGGTGCCGGGGACAAGGGACTGAAGCTTTCTTT - TRBV30 - TRBJ1-1
CASSLEGGNQPQHF TGTGCCAGCAGCTTAGAGGGGGGCAATCAGCCCCAGCATTTT - TRBV9 - TRBJ1-5
CASSQGDRVTDTQYF TGCGCCAGCAGCCAAGGGGACAGGGTCACAGATACGCAGTATTTT TRBD1 TRBV4-3 - TRBJ2-3
CASSQDWGVGQPQHF TGTGCCAGCAGCCAAGACTGGGGGGTGGGGCAGCCCCAGCATTTT - TRBV11-2 many TRBJ1-5
CASSQEFRGTLGYGYTF TGTGCCAGCAGCCAAGAATTCAGGGGCACCCTTGGCTATGGCTACACCTTC - TRBV14 - TRBJ1-2
CASGPLDTQYF TGTGCCAGCGGCCCACTGGATACGCAGTATTTT - TRBV7-8 - TRBJ2-3
CAWRRTGLGTDTQYF TGTGCCTGGAGGCGGACAGGGCTGGGCACAGATACGCAGTATTTT TRBD1 TRBV30 - TRBJ2-3
CASSLASSYEQYF TGTGCCAGCAGCTTGGCCTCCTCCTACGAGCAGTACTTC - TRBV5-4 - TRBJ2-7
CASSIGTSKNTEAFF TGTGCCAGTAGTATAGGGACATCGAAGAACACTGAAGCTTTCTTT - TRBV19 - TRBJ1-1
CASSLGRTGEDPYEQYF TGTGCCAGCAGCTTGGGCCGGACAGGGGAAGACCCCTACGAGCAGTACTTC TRBD1 TRBV7-9 - TRBJ2-7
CASSQSAGTEAFF TGTGCCAGCAGCCAATCCGCGGGCACTGAAGCTTTCTTT - TRBV14 - TRBJ1-1